The TCR beta chain under discussion was sequenced for a study of cytomegalovirus exposure and HLA in healthy donors. Study outcomes and limitations: TCR beta chains numbering about 160 were designated cytomegalovirus-associated.

Sequenced by immunoSEQ multiplex PCR; TCRdb stores in-frame clones only, minus some. The sample carries about 250,000 clones, over 75% recorded once. With 3 bases clipped from V and 3 bases from J, the junction kept 11 bases outside the gene matches. This CDR3 comprises 17 residues. The germline V gene has CDR1 MGHRA and CDR2 YSYEKL. As for this clone: Antigen: not known.

This clonotype was sampled from a man younger than 35 in good health and CMV-seropositive. Sequenced input: PBMCs. V gene TRBV4-1 combines with J gene TRBJ2-7; 10 bases align to TRBD1. CDR3: CASSHQSGTGEDYEQYF. The CDR3 bases are TGCGCCAGCAGCCATCAATCCGGGACAGGGGAGGACTACGAGCAGTACTTC.